This T cell receptor (beta chain) was recorded in a study of cytomegalovirus exposure and HLA in healthy donors (dated by TCRdb to about 2017). For context, the study as a whole: In an earlier analysis of approximately 640 of the donors, 250 to 300 Gb of sequence data and 90 million to 130 million unique TCR beta sequences from about 179 million T cells were reported. Roughly 300 gigabases of sequencing data and approximately 85 million unique TCR sequences were included in an early release covering about 700 HLA-typed donors. Among the roughly 400 genotyped donors, about 83% belonged to the genetic ancestry cluster associated with self-reported Caucasian donors. The study was designed to test whether signatures of past pathogen exposure could be identified by cataloging public T cell receptors. The study profiled the T cell repertoires of 500 to 800 subjects by immunosequencing and related them to cytomegalovirus serostatus. Besides the first cohort of roughly 640 subjects, a separate validation cohort made up of roughly 130 different subjects was used. High-throughput TCR immunosequencing, statistical association of individual TCRs with disease status, and machine learning were combined to predict cytomegalovirus infection status. To study patterns of TCR occurrence, a later analysis re-analyzed previously published TCR beta repertoires from 666 donors and added high-resolution HLA genotyping. Rather than drawing on any new phenotypic data, the later analysis identified candidate immune exposures from TCR beta sequences and the way those sequences occurred across donors. An earlier analysis of some 500 of the donors used high-throughput TCR beta sequencing to judge whether each TCR beta V gene segment behaved as functional or pseudogenic. Donor age, sex, ethnicity and CMV serostatus were compiled together with the repertoire data. A later genetic analysis used genome-wide SNP genotypes for about 60% of the roughly 700 donors, treating that subset as a discovery cohort. All discovery cohort repertoires had been generated on a single sequencing platform. Both class I and class II loci were covered by HLA typing, at four-digit resolution. The number of donors typed differed by locus, with 629-630 for A, B, C, DRB1 and DQB1, roughly 550 for DQA1, about 610 for DPA1, and about 450 for DPB1. Four or five DR-DQ haplotypes were handled as single units for association and clustering, since linkage in the cohort was strong. On average, around 240,000 unique TCR beta nucleotide sequences were sequenced per donor among 300 to 500 genotyped donors of the cohort, with 15% to 20% of those sequences being non-productive. Results and caveats for the whole study, not just this receptor: The study listed 164 TCR beta chains as associated with cytomegalovirus. According to the authors, the approach could potentially be generalized to other disease states and immunological phenotypes. A later analysis found that most CMV-associated TCR beta chains appeared HLA-restricted, with HLA associations seemingly driven largely by CMV exposure. CMV serostatus was the only immune exposure information available for the cohort. A cluster of highly shared sequence variants was judged likely to represent a technical artifact of the sequencing pipeline. In an earlier analysis of a few hundred of the donors, most TCR beta V segments were observed in productive rearrangements about 87% or about 30% of the time, broadly matching IMGT annotations. The earlier analysis of 587 of the donors excluded approximately 17 rarely observed V segments, including chromosome 9 orphons, because counts were too low. Several of the top co-occurrence clusters appeared to be linked to parvovirus B19, influenza, CMV and Epstein-Barr virus, according to a later analysis. At a false discovery rate of 0.05, a later analysis linked some 17,000 TCR beta sequences to specific HLA alleles. Only TCR beta chains were sequenced in this cohort, and the absence of alpha or paired-chain data limited detectable features. Across donors, most TCR sequences were observed very rarely, whereas some public TCRs were present in many individuals. Because some donors lacked HLA typing at each locus, the association tests relied only on the typed subset. Assigning TCR associations to individual alleles was difficult when HLA alleles, especially DR and DQ, strongly co-occurred. Compared with the approximately 710-donor mean, donors in an Asian-associated ancestry cluster had fewer N-insertions in productive TCRs, according to a later genetic analysis. In both the original and validation cohorts, the classifier was reported to diagnose cytomegalovirus status with high specificity and sensitivity. V-gene and J-gene trimming of TCR beta chains was associated with a missense DCLRE1C variant in a later genetic analysis, and the association was replicated in an independent cohort. Linkage disequilibrium might explain the correlated functional status among segregating V segments, but an unknown experimental factor could not be excluded. In a later analysis, TCR association rates were found to vary across HLA loci, with the most associated TCRs seen for DRB1 alleles and the fewest for HLA-C alleles. A further reported finding was that TCR beta sequences accurately predicted the HLA-A and HLA-B alleles for most subjects in the first cohort. The 87-base-pair reads could not distinguish some IMGT-functional V segments, including TRBV6-2 and TRBV6-3, so those segments were excluded. A few of the identified cytomegalovirus-associated TCR beta chains were confirmed in vitro to be specific for cytomegalovirus antigens. In a later analysis, HLA-associated TCR beta chains showed more clonal expansion and lower generation probabilities than non-associated chains that were equally common. Presence/absence analyses assumed roughly uniform sequencing depth across donors, an assumption that may not hold.

Relative to germline, V is 3 bases shorter and J is 2 bases shorter, with 8 bases between their ends. The germline V gene (reference sequence) supplies CDR1 MNHEY and CDR2 SMNVEV. From cysteine to phenylalanine, the CDR3 is 14 amino acids long. The kept DNA is CDR3 alone, 42 bases in frame from the first base. Library preparation was by the immunoSEQ multiplex PCR assay. The multiplex PCR relied on a mix of 60 forward primers for TCR Vbeta segments and 13 reverse primers for TCR Jbeta segments. Amplification of the CDR3 region of rearranged TCR beta genes was performed with a multiplex PCR assay on genomic DNA. Amplified TCR beta libraries were sequenced as 87-base-pair reads on the Illumina HiSeq System. From the authors' description of their analysis: In a later analysis, 70 million to 95 million unique TCR beta chains were counted across the 500 to 850 repertoires, and approximately 11 million of these chains were shared by at least two donors. Raw reads were error-corrected and collapsed into unique sequences by a nearest-neighbor algorithm in which closely related sequences were merged to remove PCR and sequencing errors. Alignment of CDR3 sequences to IMGT reference sequences was used to assign V, D and J gene segments. For a sequence to be retained, at least a six-nucleotide match to both a V gene segment and a J gene segment was required. Rearrangements were called productive when the CDR3 lacked stop codons and stayed in frame with V and J; all others were non-productive. CDR3 was defined according to IMGT convention as the region running from the second conserved V-encoded cysteine to the conserved J-encoded phenylalanine. In an earlier analysis of around 600 of the donors, sequences lacking an unambiguous match to a single V gene segment were excluded. An earlier analysis of 587 of the donors classified V segments as functional when productive rearrangements were above 56.7% and as segregating when the standard deviation between donors was above 5%. To diagnose cytomegalovirus status from the catalog of TCR beta chain sequences, a statistical classification framework was built. In a later analysis, TCR nucleotide sequences were compared against IMGT/GENE-DB human TR gene sequences so that V and J genes could be assigned. Using the TCRdist pipeline, a later analysis assigned CDR3 sequences along with most-parsimonious VDJ recombination scenarios. In a later analysis, every TCR beta chain was defined by the combination of its CDR3 amino acid sequence and its V-gene family, and reads without a unique V-gene family were dropped. As a way to deal with suspected cross-contamination and a sequencing artifact, a later analysis dropped 500 to 700 nucleotide sequences that were highly shared and had low generation probability. For each public chain, a later analysis derived a clonal expansion index from normalized ranks of inferred template counts within each repertoire. A later analysis computed generation probabilities with a VDJ recombination model fitted to out-of-frame rearrangements, and checked the results against IGoR. In a later analysis, hypergeometric tests were used to score TCR-TCR, TCR-HLA and TCR-CMV co-occurrence, with a repertoire-size bias correction applied to TCR pairs. To estimate false discovery rates, a later analysis permuted the HLA or CMV assignments 20 times. In a later analysis, co-occurring TCRs were grouped using DBSCAN, and TCRdist sequence similarity was added for clustering within HLA-allele-positive subsets. Repertoires with fewer than 30,000 or more than 120,000 public chains were left out of co-occurrence clustering, as were five repertoires with anomalous nucleotide sharing. TCRdb carries this immuneACCESS record with in-frame sequences only. Its versions omit some clonotypes, under half of them owing to an unresolved V gene in the studies checked, with the rest unexplained. V, J and clone size are taken as reported in that table, and D and trimming were inferred from the DNA itself. A total of 72,000 or so clones appear in this sample, roughly four fifths of them only once. The ten biggest clones cover about 7.4% of the sample.

For this clone: No antigen is known for it. Base-call qualities are not available, and no considerably larger clone is one nucleotide away.

The cohort comprised 710 or so healthy bone marrow donors. At the time of sampling, all cohort members were nominally healthy, though unrecorded immune exposures were likely present. The donor tested CMV seropositive and was one of the 289 seropositive cohort members. A peripheral blood sample was collected from each donor, and TCR beta sequencing was performed on peripheral blood mononuclear cells. Genomic DNA was extracted from the blood cell samples with the Qiagen DNeasy Blood Extraction Kit. Sequencing used PBMCs. The source is a woman in her twenties or thirties in good health and CMV-seropositive. Recombination connected TRBV27 to TRBJ1-5, with the D gene call left open. This receptor has the CDR3 CASSFGQGNQPQHF. The nucleotide sequence is given as TGTGCCAGCAGTTTTGGTCAGGGCAATCAGCCCCAGCATTTT.